The 18 T cell receptor beta chains given below trace back to one sample, sequenced in a study of T cells in women clearing cervical HPV infection. The protocol was immunoSEQ multiplex PCR, while the TCRdb copy is restricted to in-frame clones and leaves out a portion. The sample holds 36,000 or so clones. Specimen: blood buffy coat. The receptors were sampled from a woman between 18 and 69 years old with a cervical HPV16 infection that either progressed to CIN3+ or cleared (not recorded which).

To note about this clone: Sequencing ends 3 residues short of the CDR3 end; the germline J gene provides the rest. The genes are TRBV7-9 and TRBJ2-5; possibly TRBD1 for D (6 bases). Germline V lookup: CDR1 SEHNR, CDR2 FQNEAQ (reference sequence). With 5 bases removed from V and 5 bases from J, the gap between germline ends came to 9 bases. CDR3 size: 12 residues. The CDR3 DNA, read in part, is TGTGCCAGCAGCCAGGGGCGCGAGACC. Its translation: CASSQGRET. The complete CDR3 protein is CASSQGRETQYF. Using reference TRBV7-9 and TRBJ2-5 for the parts outside the CDR3, the full variable domain is DTGVSQNPRHKITKRGQNVTFRCDPISEHNRLYWYRQTLGQGPEFLTYFQNEAQLEKSRLLSDRFSAERPKGSFSTLEIQRTEQGDSAMYLCASSQGRETQYFGPGTRLLVL.

Concerning this clone: The CDR3 end is not reached by the read, which stops 3 residues before it; the germline J gene fills it in. V usage is TRBV30 and J usage is TRBJ2-7, with a weak D call TRBD1 (6 bases). This CDR3 has 12 residues. Germline CDR1 and CDR2: GTSNPN and SVGIG (reference sequence). Trimming shortened V by 4 bases and J by 2 bases, and 9 bases separated the two germline ends. The part of the CDR3 DNA that was read is TGTGCCTGGACAGGGGCGCCCTACGAG. It is translated as CAWTGAPYE. Given in full, the CDR3 is CAWTGAPYEQYF.

On this clone itself: The junction shows a germline mismatch at one end, possibly a read error. Sequencing ends 3 residues short of the CDR3 end; the germline J gene provides the rest. The V call is TRBV4-2, the J call TRBJ1-1; 7 nucleotides match TRBD1. This CDR3 is 16 amino acids long. CDR1 and CDR2 (germline): LGHNA, YNFKEQ. The CDR3 bases that were read are TGCGCCAGCAGCCAAGATCCGGGACAGTTGAACACTGAA. Protein sequence: CASSQDPGQLNTE. The complete CDR3 sequence is CASSQDPGQLNTEAFF.

CDR3 sequence reads: CASRLMGQGGTEAFF. The part of the CDR3 DNA that was read is TGTGCCAGCAGACTTATGGGACAGGGAGGAACTGAA. The rearrangement uses TRBV6-2 or TRBV6-3 and TRBJ1-1; TRBD1 aligns across 9 bases. The read halts 3 residues ahead of the CDR3 end, with the missing end drawn from the germline J gene. Germline V CDR1 and CDR2: MNHEY, SVGEGT. V was pared by 6 bases and J by 5 bases, with 10 bases of the junction left unmatched. The CDR3 runs 15 residues.

As regards this clone: The observed sequence ends 3 residues before the CDR3 terminus, with the missing tail filled in from the germline J gene. The chain employs TRBV28 and TRBJ2-7; maybe TRBD1 (5 bases). The CDR3 sequence is 15 residues long. Trimming took 2 bases from V and 1 from J, leaving 12 bases between them. Germline CDR1 reads MDHEN; CDR2 reads SYDVKM. The covered CDR3 bases are TGTGCCAGCAGTTTACCCGGCAGGGCTTCCTACGAG. This sequence encodes CASSLPGRASYE. The whole CDR3 is CASSLPGRASYEQYF.

As to this clone: The DNA ends 3 residues before the CDR3 does, and the rest of the CDR3 is filled in from the germline J gene. The chain joins TRBV7-2 to TRBJ1-5; D perhaps matches TRBD1 (5 bases). V lost 2 bases to trimming and J lost 6 bases, with 8 bases between them. The CDR3 runs 13 residues. Germline V lookup: CDR1 SGHTA, CDR2 FQGNSA. This chain's CDR3 is CASSLRGAQPQHF. CDR3 DNA (partial): TGTGCCAGCAGCTTACGAGGGGCTCAGCCC.

Comment on this clone: The CDR3 goes on 3 residues after the read ends, and that part is filled in from the germline J gene. The rearrangement uses TRBV5-1 and TRBJ2-5; D is possibly TRBD2 (7 bases). Germline V lookup: CDR1 SGHRS, CDR2 YFSETQ. The CDR3 consists of 17 residues. Trimming left V 0 bases short and J 1 base short, with 16 bases between. The CDR3 loop is CASSLALGGGVQETQYF. The sequenced part of the CDR3 DNA is TGCGCCAGCAGCTTGGCCTTAGGGGGGGGCGTCCAAGAGACC.

Points on this clone: The DNA ends 3 residues before the CDR3 does, and the rest of the CDR3 is filled in from the germline J gene. V and J are TRBV11-2 and TRBJ2-7; TRBD1 matches 8 bases. The length of the CDR3 is 14 residues. Germline V gene lookup returns CDR1 SGHAT and CDR2 FQNNGV. J lost 4 bases, V lost 3 bases, and 5 bases had no gene match. CDR3 sequence: CASSFGQGWYEQYF. The part of the CDR3 DNA that was read is TGTGCCAGCAGCTTCGGACAGGGTTGGTACGAG.

Concerning this clone itself: The read ends 3 residues before the CDR3 terminus; that terminus is restored from the germline J gene. The chain joins TRBV20-1 to TRBJ2-7; 11 bases match TRBD2. From germline, CDR1 is DFQATT and CDR2 SNEGSKA (reference sequence). The CDR3 extends over 14 amino acids. J was trimmed by 4 bases and V by 3 bases; bases with no gene match: 5. The CDR3 DNA, read in part, is TGCAGTGCTAGGGCCACTAGCGGGAGTTACGAG. Its translation: CSARATSGSYE. The whole CDR3 region reads CSARATSGSYEQYF.

As for this clone: From the germline J gene comes the end of the CDR3, since the read stops 3 residues before it. The genes are TRBV18 and TRBJ1-1; D may be TRBD1 (6 bases). V was cut by 3 bases and J by 5 bases, with 16 bases left in between. CDR3 length: 15 residues. The germline V gene has CDR1 KGHSH and CDR2 LQKENI. CDR3 DNA (partial): TGTGCCAGCTCACCCGAAACCAGGGGCTGGACTGAA. Protein product: CASSPETRGWTE. The full CDR3 is CASSPETRGWTEAFF.

Of note for this clone: The read stops 3 residues short of the end of the CDR3; the missing end is completed from the germline J gene. This chain connects TRBV7-6 to TRBJ2-7, with D possibly TRBD1 on 5 matching bases. The CDR3 runs 15 residues. Trimming removed 1 base at V and 3 bases at J, with 13 bases between. The germline V gene encodes CDR1 SGHVS and CDR2 FNYEAQ. CDR3 DNA, as far as it was read: TGTGCCAGCAGCTTAGAAGTCGGCAGGGACTACGAG. Translated, it gives CASSLEVGRDYE. The CDR3 reads in full as CASSLEVGRDYEQYF. The whole variable domain, filled in from reference TRBV7-6 and TRBJ2-7, reads GAGVSQSPRYKVTKRGQDVALRCDPISGHVSLYWYRQALGQGPEFLTYFNYEAQQDKSGLPNDRFSAERPEGSISTLTIQRTEQRDSAMYRCASSLEVGRDYEQYFGPGTRLTVT.

Details on this clone: Read coverage stops 3 residues before the CDR3 terminus; the germline J gene supplies the remainder. V gene TRBV19 combines with J gene TRBJ2-7; D possibly corresponds to TRBD2 (6 bases). Germline CDR1 reads LNHDA; CDR2 reads SQIVND (reference sequence). Trimming removed 5 bases at V and 2 bases at J, with 22 bases between. The CDR3 is 17 residues long. The DNA read from the CDR3 is TGTGCCAGTAGTCCCCTCCGGGGGAGGAGACCCGCCTACGAG. This encodes CASSPLRGRRPAYE. Given in full, the CDR3 is CASSPLRGRRPAYEQYF.

Regarding this clone: The sequence runs out 3 residues before the end of the CDR3; the remainder is reconstructed from the germline J gene. The chain is built from TRBV18 and TRBJ1-1, with D perhaps TRBD1 (6 bases). The CDR3 covers 15 residues. The V end lost 0 bases, the J end lost 6 bases, and 14 bases lay between the germline ends. Germline V gene data show CDR1 as KGHSH and CDR2 as LQKENI. The covered CDR3 bases are TGTGCCAGCTCACCACCTGGTACAGGGAGGTCTGAA. Amino acid sequence: CASSPPGTGRSE. The whole CDR3 reads CASSPPGTGRSEAFF.

Concerning this clone: The CDR3 extends 3 residues past the end of the read, so its final part is completed from the germline J gene. The chain is built from TRBV4-2 and TRBJ1-2; D possibly corresponds to TRBD1 (5 bases). CDR1 is LGHNA, CDR2 YNFKEQ, per germline. There are 16 residues in the CDR3. Trimming left V 0 bases short and J 4 bases short, with 15 bases between. The CDR3 loop is CASSQDHEGTIYGYTF. CDR3 DNA, as far as it was read: TGTGCCAGCAGCCAAGATCATGAGGGGACTATCTATGGC.

As to this clone: From the germline J gene comes the end of the CDR3, since the read stops 3 residues before it. The rearrangement uses TRBV20-1 and TRBJ2-2; 7 bases align to TRBD2. This CDR3 contains 15 residues. The germline V gene encodes CDR1 DFQATT and CDR2 SNEGSKA (reference sequence). The trim removed 4 bases at V and 4 bases at J, leaving 9 bases unmatched. Here the CDR3 reads CSATSGGRVTGELFF. Incomplete CDR3 DNA: TGCAGTGCTACCTCTGGCGGGAGAGTCACCGGGGAG.

A note on this clone: The sequence runs out 3 residues before the end of the CDR3; the remainder is reconstructed from the germline J gene. This chain joins TRBV19 and TRBJ1-6; 7 bases agree with TRBD1. The V gene's germline CDR1 is LNHDA and CDR2 SQIVND (reference sequence). Trimming took 5 bases from V and 2 from J; bases not matched to a gene: 6. The CDR3 sequence is 16 residues long. Partial CDR3 DNA: TGTGCCAGTAGTCGACAGGGTGGTACCTATAATTCACCC. Protein: CASSRQGGTYNSP. The whole CDR3 protein is CASSRQGGTYNSPLHF.

Comments on this clone: The read stops 3 residues short of the end of the CDR3; the missing end is completed from the germline J gene. This rearrangement joins TRBV10-2 to TRBJ1-6; no reliable D call. The germline gives CDR1 WSHSY, CDR2 SAAADI. V shed 0 bases and J shed 3 bases, with 6 bases lying between them. The CDR3 consists of 15 residues. The part of the CDR3 DNA that was read is TGCGCCAGCAGTGAGTCGGCAGGCTATAATTCACCC. This encodes CASSESAGYNSP. The entire CDR3 protein is CASSESAGYNSPLHF.

Note on this clone: Read coverage stops 3 residues before the CDR3 terminus; the germline J gene supplies the remainder. The same CDR3 also results from other DNA sequences found in this sample. V gene TRBV18 combines with J gene TRBJ1-4, with D perhaps TRBD1 (6 bases). Germline V gives CDR1 KGHSH, CDR2 LQKENI. V lost 5 bases and J 2 bases, leaving 9 bases between the germline ends. This CDR3 comprises 14 residues. The sequenced CDR3 bases are TGTGCCAGCTCATTGGGGGCGACTAATGAAAAA. Residues: CASSLGATNEK. From start to end, the CDR3 is CASSLGATNEKLFF. Supplemented by reference TRBV18 and TRBJ1-4, the full variable domain reads NAGVMQNPRHLVRRRGQEARLRCSPMKGHSHVYWYRQLPEEGLKFMVYLQKENIIDESGMPKERFSAEFPKEGPSILRIQQVVRGDSAAYFCASSLGATNEKLFFGSGTQLSVL.